The clone carrying this T cell receptor beta chain was counted only a few times. The antigen remains undetermined. Using immunoSEQ multiplex PCR, the repertoire was profiled, and TCRdb retains in-frame clones only, with some absent. The repertoire includes 1,500 to 2,000 clones, 70% to 85% of them detected once, and 15% to 20% sits in the top ten. Drug-resistant or recurrent cytomegalovirus affected these solid-organ transplant recipient patients. This record comes from a study of T cell therapy after organ transplantation. Turning to the study itself: A median of 1.92 x 10^8 CMV-specific T cells was infused in 2 to 6 doses.

The study, taken as a whole, reports: Poor CD8+ T cell yield may explain few expansions in nonresponders.

CDR1 SGHNT and CDR2 YYREEE come from the germline V gene (reference sequence). The V end lost 6 bases, the J end lost 5 bases, and 9 bases lay between the germline ends. The CDR3 is made up of 12 amino acids. This TCR came from a human patient who had received a solid organ transplant and had CMV disease. This specimen was CD8+ T cells from blood, taken before autologous CMV-specific T cell therapy. This rearrangement joins TRBV5-4 to TRBJ2-1; no clear D gene. CDR3 loop: CASNKPDNEQFF. DNA of the CDR3: TGTGCCAGCAATAAACCCGACAATGAGCAGTTCTTC. Full variable domain (remainder filled in from reference TRBV5-4 and TRBJ2-1): ETGVTQSPTHLIKTRGQQVTLRCSSQSGHNTVSWYQQALGQGPQFIFQYYREEENGRGNFPPRFSGLQFPNYSSELNVNALELDDSALYLCASNKPDNEQFFGPGTRLTVL.